This T cell receptor (beta chain) was captured by sequencing in a study of blood T cell repertoires in COVID-19 (TCRdb year 2020). Regarding the complete study: Samples from collaborators originated in the United States, Italy and Spain and spanned both the acute and convalescent phases of COVID-19. Where available, HLA class I and class II types were taken from metadata supplied by the sample provider and were not determined by assay-based typing. The material from the prospective study consisted of cDNA or gDNA derived from T cells, B-cell-depleted T cells, or PBMCs. The dataset comprised deeply sampled blood TCRbeta repertoires from subjects exposed to, actively infected with, or recovered from COVID-19. The repertoires were released in a freely available public database intended as a resource for research on the immune response to SARS-CoV-2. Nearly every sample came with metadata listing a de-identified subject ID, COVID-19 status, age in years and sex. Samples came from the ongoing ImmuneRACE study (first 160 participants) plus 1,254 subjects from 6 global collaborators.

Whole blood was collected in K2EDTA tubes by collaborating institutions according to the institutions' own protocols. For TCRbeta analysis, collaborators shipped samples in one of three forms: frozen whole blood, isolated PBMCs, or DNA extracted from either of those sample types. The research as a whole found: The amount of clinical and demographic metadata varied by source and participant and was provided uncurated.

Comments on this clone: Its antigen specificity is not known. No base-level quality is on record; no much larger clone is a single base apart.

TCRbeta CDR3 regions were amplified from genomic DNA using the immunoSEQ Assay, a bias-controlled multiplex PCR. The study's processing was this. The number of nucleated cells in each sample was estimated by amplification of reference gene primers within the assay. To quantify the absolute abundance of each unique TCRbeta CDR3 rearrangement, sequence reads were collapsed and filtered. For each sample, productive Simpson clonality was calculated by taking the square root of Simpson's diversity index across productive rearrangements. The table was pulled from immuneACCESS by TCRdb, which kept in-frame rearrangements only. Such tables lose some clones; where checked, under half of the loss comes from unresolved V genes, and the rest has no known cause. V, J and clone size reflect that table, while D and trimming were determined from the DNA. This sample lists approximately 38,000 clones; about 86% were detected once. Jointly, the top ten make up roughly 5% of the sample.

The sequence came from an older woman with active COVID-19. The source material was peripheral blood.

The DNA is TGTGCCAGCCAAGCCCGGGGGGGCCCAGAGACCCAGTACTTC. This encodes CASQARGGPETQYF. The chain was built from TRBV19 and TRBJ2-5; 8 central nucleotides agree with TRBD2. Germline trimming: 9 bases from V, 4 bases from J; junction bases outside gene matches: 10. The germline V gene (reference sequence) sets CDR1 to LNHDA and CDR2 to SQIVND. The CDR3 sequence holds 14 residues, the cysteine and phenylalanine included. The entry retains the CDR3 DNA only, 42 bases that are in frame from base 1.